The present TCR beta chain was sequenced within a study of T cell responses to AZD1222 COVID-19 vaccine. Profiled with immunoSEQ multiplex PCR; TCRdb holds only in-frame clones, not every one. This table holds about 130,000 clones, 80% to 95% found once. This clone has just a few counts. With V trimmed by 1 base and J by 7 bases, 6 bases remained unmatched. CDR3 length: 15 residues. Germline V lookup: CDR1 LNHDA, CDR2 SQIVND (reference sequence). The chain carries TRBV19 and TRBJ1-4, with 7 bases that match TRBD1. This sequence originates from an adult in good health. The source was peripheral blood, collected on day 0 of MenACWY control vaccination. The CDR3 spells CASSIGTGEPEKLFF. The CDR3 DNA is TGTGCCAGTAGTATAGGTACAGGGGAACCTGAAAAACTGTTTTTT.